The 17 T cell receptor beta chains in this list originate from one sample, sequenced in a study of T cells in Graves' hyperthyroidism and ophthalmopathy. From RNA transcripts, TCR beta CDR3 regions were amplified. HTBI primers drove first-round RT-PCR of the TCR CDR3. TCRdb passed the multiplex PCR reads through MiXCR, listing each CDR3 protein once. The sample has about 590,000 distinct CDR3 sequences, around a sixth seen once; the top ten hold around 6.6%. Sequencing was carried out using blood. Receptor source: a woman aged 25-40 years with Graves' hyperthyroidism.

This clonotype was counted a few times. The CDR3 protein is CSAAGGQADLETQYF. DNA of the CDR3: TGCAGTGCCGCAGGTGGGCAAGCGGACTTGGAGACCCAGTACTTC. The V call is TRBV20-1, the J call TRBJ2-5, with D perhaps TRBD2 (5 bases). With 6 bases removed from V and 5 bases from J, the gap between germline ends came to 22 bases. CDR1 and CDR2 (germline): DFQATT, SNEGSKA (reference sequence). This CDR3 contains 15 residues.

The rearrangement joins TRBV10-2 to TRBJ2-1, with D possibly TRBD2 on 6 matching bases. The CDR3 has 14 residues. V was trimmed by 4 bases and J by 4 bases, leaving 11 bases between them. CDR1 is WSHSY and CDR2 is SAAADI in the germline V gene. CDR3 sequence: CASSGGNEYNEQFF. Here the CDR3 DNA reads TGCGCCAGCAGTGGCGGGAACGAATACAATGAGCAGTTCTTC.

At least ten counts were recorded for this clonotype. The gene calls are TRBV6-1 and TRBJ2-7, with TRBD2 identical over 11 bases. CDR1 is MNHNS and CDR2 is SASEGT in the germline V gene. There are 13 residues in the CDR3. With V trimmed by 8 bases and J by 4 bases, 4 bases remained unmatched. CDR3 sequence: CASAGTSGYEQYF. The CDR3 region has the DNA TGTGCCAGCGCCGGGACTAGCGGATACGAGCAGTACTTC.

The chain combines TRBV11-2 with TRBJ2-1; 7 bases align to TRBD2. The germline gives CDR1 SGHAT, CDR2 FQNNGV. V shed 1 base, J shed 0 bases, and the junction held 6 bases outside the gene matches. The length of the CDR3 is 17 residues. The DNA of the CDR3 is TGTGCCAGCAGCTTAGGGCTAGCGGTACTCTCCTACAATGAGCAGTTCTTC. This translates into CASSLGLAVLSYNEQFF.

This clonotype was picked up a small number of times. The J gene is TRBJ1-2, the V gene TRBV7-9, with D possibly being TRBD1 (5 bases). The germline V gene encodes CDR1 SEHNR and CDR2 FQNEAQ (reference sequence). With 4 bases removed from V and 2 bases from J, the gap between germline ends came to 14 bases. This CDR3 is built from 15 residues. CDR3 DNA sequence: TGTGCCAGCAGCTCCATGACAGCCACCAACTATGGCTACACCTTC. It yields the protein CASSSMTATNYGYTF.

This chain uses TRBV30 with TRBJ2-3, with D possibly being TRBD2 (6 bases). This CDR3 is built from 15 residues. The V gene lost 1 base and the J gene lost 2 bases, with 13 bases spanning the gap. CDR1 is GTSNPN, CDR2 SVGIG, per germline (reference sequence). The chain's CDR3 is CAWSEGTPFTDTQYF. CDR3 in DNA: TGTGCCTGGAGTGAGGGGACTCCTTTCACAGATACGCAGTATTTT.

This clonotype showed up many times. The chain uses TRBV27 and TRBJ2-2; 7 bases map to TRBD1. This CDR3 is built from 15 residues. Looked up from germline, CDR1 is MNHEY and CDR2 is SMNVEV (reference sequence). V was clipped by 6 bases and J by 6 bases; unmatched bases: 10. This CDR3 reads CASRGRQGPSGELFF. CDR3 nucleotide sequence: TGTGCCAGCAGAGGGAGACAGGGCCCGTCCGGGGAGCTGTTTTTT.

The V call is TRBV6-1, the J call TRBJ2-6; D remains unclear. The ends were cut back, 6 bases at V and 0 bases at J, with 12 bases in the middle. Looked up from germline, CDR1 is MNHNS and CDR2 is SASEGT. The CDR3 runs 16 residues. The chain's CDR3 is CASSGFLSSGANVLTF. Here the CDR3 DNA reads TGTGCCAGCAGCGGCTTTCTGAGCTCTGGGGCCAACGTCCTGACTTTC.

This clonotype was seen ten or more times. The V and J genes are TRBV19 and TRBJ2-1; a possible D gene is TRBD2 (6 bases). Looked up from germline, CDR1 is LNHDA and CDR2 is SQIVND (reference sequence). The V end lost 3 bases, the J end lost 6 bases, and 18 bases lay between the germline ends. The CDR3 contains 16 residues. The CDR3 DNA sequence: TGTGCCAGTAGTATCCTTGGAGGGTCCGGCCGCAATGAGCAGTTCTTC. It codes for CASSILGGSGRNEQFF.

The CDR3: CAIKDQNTEAFF. The DNA for the CDR3 is TGTGCCATAAAAGACCAGAACACTGAAGCTTTCTTT. The V call is TRBV12-3 or TRBV12-4, the J call TRBJ1-1; D is unresolved. CDR3 length equals 12 residues. V dropped 10 bases and J dropped 1 base, with 10 bases sitting between them.

This clonotype was recorded many times. The V call is TRBV11-2, the J call TRBJ2-1, with a possible D match to TRBD2 (6 bases). CDR1 and CDR2 from the germline V gene are SGHAT and FQNNGV. V lost 7 bases and J 0 bases, leaving 19 bases between the germline ends. The CDR3 totals 17 residues. The CDR3 DNA is TGTGCCAGCACCCTGACCTTCTCTAGCGACTCCTACAATGAGCAGTTCTTC. Amino acids: CASTLTFSSDSYNEQFF.

Many counts were recorded for this clonotype. The J gene is TRBJ2-1, the V gene TRBV7-3, with 8 bases that match TRBD2. This CDR3 comprises 15 residues. Germline-derived CDR1 and CDR2 are SGHTA and FQGTGA. V dropped 4 bases and J dropped 1; count of bases not matched to a gene: 3. For the CDR3, the DNA is TGTGCCAGCAGCTCACTAGCGGCGTCCTACAATGAGCAGTTCTTC. It specifies CASSSLAASYNEQFF.

This clonotype showed up just a few times. The chain combines TRBV13 with TRBJ2-1; TRBD2 matches 12 bases. Trimming at V came to 5 bases and at J to 7 bases, leaving 12 bases not matched to a gene. Germline V lookup: CDR1 PRHDT, CDR2 FYEKMQ (reference sequence). This CDR3 has 17 residues. Here the CDR3 reads CASSPKRLAGGGNEQFF. The DNA for the CDR3 is TGTGCCAGCAGCCCCAAAAGGCTAGCGGGAGGGGGGAATGAGCAGTTCTTC.

This clonotype was observed a few times. The rearrangement uses TRBV19 and TRBJ1-1; the D is unclear. From germline, CDR1 is LNHDA and CDR2 SQIVND (reference sequence). The CDR3 covers 16 residues. Trimming pared 5 bases from V and 0 bases from J, leaving 16 bases between. This CDR3 reads CASSPTIGRVNTEAFF. As DNA, the CDR3 is TGTGCCAGTAGTCCGACTATCGGGAGAGTGAACACTGAAGCTTTCTTT. Based on the CDR3 plus reference TRBV19 and TRBJ1-1, the full variable domain is DGGITQSPKYLFRKEGQNVTLSCEQNLNHDAMYWYRQDPGQGLRLIYYSQIVNDFQKGDIAEGYSVSREKKESFPLTVTSAQKNPTAFYLCASSPTIGRVNTEAFFGQGTRLTVV.

The chain uses TRBV7-3 and TRBJ1-3; D remains ambiguous. Trimming took 2 bases from V and 3 from J, leaving 5 bases between them. Germline V CDR1 and CDR2: SGHTA, FQGTGA. This CDR3 region has 13 residues. The CDR3 here is CASSLEVGNTIYF. CDR3 in DNA: TGTGCCAGCAGCTTAGAAGTTGGAAACACCATATATTTT. The whole variable domain, filled in from reference TRBV7-3 and TRBJ1-3, reads GAGVSQTPSNKVTEKGKYVELRCDPISGHTALYWYRQSLGQGPEFLIYFQGTGAADDSGLPNDRFFAVRPEGSVSTLKIQRTERGDSAVYLCASSLEVGNTIYFGEGSWLTVV.

The gene calls are TRBV19 and TRBJ2-1, with D tentatively TRBD1 (5 bases). The length of the CDR3 is 15 residues. CDR1 is LNHDA and CDR2 is SQIVND in the germline V gene (reference sequence). V lost 5 bases, J lost 9 bases, and 20 bases lay in between. The CDR3 loop is CASSLSTPGLAEQFF. The CDR3 DNA follows: TGTGCCAGTAGTCTTTCGACTCCAGGGTTGGCTGAGCAGTTCTTC.

The chain couples TRBV7-9 to TRBJ1-6; 10 bases match TRBD1. The V and J ends lost 5 bases and 8 bases, in that order; junction bases with no gene match: 9. There are 16 residues in the CDR3. Germline CDR1 reads SEHNR; CDR2 reads FQNEAQ (reference sequence). Here the CDR3 reads CASSRRQGAIDSPLHF. The CDR3, as DNA: TGTGCCAGCAGCCGACGACAGGGGGCTATAGATTCACCCCTCCACTTT.